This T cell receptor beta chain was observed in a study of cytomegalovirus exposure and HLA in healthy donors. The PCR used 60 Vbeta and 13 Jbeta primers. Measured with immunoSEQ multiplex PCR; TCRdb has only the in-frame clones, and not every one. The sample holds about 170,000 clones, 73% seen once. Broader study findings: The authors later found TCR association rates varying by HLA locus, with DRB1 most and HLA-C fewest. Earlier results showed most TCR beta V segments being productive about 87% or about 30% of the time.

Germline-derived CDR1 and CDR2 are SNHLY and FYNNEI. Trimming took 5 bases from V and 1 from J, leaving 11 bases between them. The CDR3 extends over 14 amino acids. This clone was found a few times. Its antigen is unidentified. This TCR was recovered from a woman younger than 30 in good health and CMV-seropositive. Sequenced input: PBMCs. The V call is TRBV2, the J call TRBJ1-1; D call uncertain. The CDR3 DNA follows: TGTGCCAGCAGTCGGAGAAGCCAGAACACTGAAGCTTTCTTT. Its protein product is CASSRRSQNTEAFF.